Below, 5 T cell receptor beta chains from the same sample are listed, as sequenced in a study of blood T cell repertoires in COVID-19. Assay: immunoSEQ multiplex PCR; the TCRdb copy retains only in-frame clones and omits some. Of some 350,000 clones listed, 88% were seen once; the top ten hold about 7.3%. The sample consisted of peripheral blood. The receptors originated from a woman in her 70s with COVID-19, enrolled during active disease.

The chain links TRBV7-9 to TRBJ1-2, with TRBD1 as a possible D gene (5 bases). CDR3 size: 12 residues. CDR1 SEHNR and CDR2 FQNEAQ come from the germline V gene (reference sequence). Deletions cut 3 bases from V and 8 bases from J, with 10 bases between. The CDR3 loop is CASSFRESGYTF. CDR3 nucleotides: TGTGCCAGCAGCTTCAGGGAATCCGGCTACACCTTC.

The chain joins TRBV30 to TRBJ2-1; D gene uncertain. Per the germline V gene, CDR1 is GTSNPN and CDR2 is SVGIG (reference sequence). Between the trimmed V and J ends, which lost 2 bases and 0 bases, there was a span of 11 bases. The CDR3 has 15 amino acids. The CDR3 protein is CAWSSALSSYNEQFF. As DNA, the CDR3 is TGTGCCTGGAGTAGTGCCCTTAGCTCCTACAATGAGCAGTTCTTC.

The CDR3 loop reads CASSAGTGLSPLHF. Written as DNA, the CDR3 is TGTGCCAGCAGCGCCGGGACAGGGCTCTCACCCCTCCACTTT. J is TRBJ1-6 and V is TRBV9; 9 positions agree with TRBD1. CDR1 and CDR2 from the germline V gene are SGDLS and YYNGEE. The CDR3 extends over 14 amino acids. Trimming removed 3 bases from V and 10 bases from J; junction bases left unmatched: 5.

The chain recombines TRBV27 with TRBJ2-7; TRBD2 matches 11 bases. The junction had 5 bases not matched to a gene; V was cut back by 4 bases and J by 6 bases. Germline V gives CDR1 MNHEY, CDR2 SMNVEV (reference sequence). The CDR3 totals 14 residues. This chain's CDR3 is CASSSIAGGSEQYF. CDR3 DNA sequence: TGTGCCAGCAGTTCAATAGCGGGGGGGAGCGAGCAGTACTTC.

The chain joins TRBV28 to TRBJ2-7, with a weak D call TRBD1 (6 bases). CDR1 is MDHEN and CDR2 is SYDVKM in the germline V gene. V lost 3 bases and J lost 5, with 11 bases in between. The CDR3 contains 13 residues. In DNA, the CDR3 is TGTGCCAGCAGTTTTGGACAGCCGCACGAGCAGTACTTC. It specifies CASSFGQPHEQYF.